Detailed here is one TCR beta chain. These data belong to a study of response to subunit inactivated influenza vaccine. The CDR3 has 16 amino acids. Germline V gene data show CDR1 as MNHEY and CDR2 as SMNVEV (reference sequence). V lost 7 bases and J lost 4, with 20 bases in between. MiXCR was run by TCRdb on the RT-PCR reads, yielding one entry per CDR3 protein. Among about 190,000 distinct CDR3 sequences, roughly 14% were seen once, and the ten largest hold approximately 25%. The starting material was CD8+ T cells sorted from PBMCs, obtained 5 to 6 days after vaccination. The TCR was taken from a man aged 50 to 60 who received an inactivated influenza vaccine. V gene TRBV27 combines with J gene TRBJ2-1; D is possibly TRBD1 (5 bases). CDR3 protein: CASKAGLGLVYNEQFF. The CDR3 DNA sequence: TGTGCCAGCAAGGCAGGGTTGGGGCTAGTTTACAATGAGCAGTTCTTC.